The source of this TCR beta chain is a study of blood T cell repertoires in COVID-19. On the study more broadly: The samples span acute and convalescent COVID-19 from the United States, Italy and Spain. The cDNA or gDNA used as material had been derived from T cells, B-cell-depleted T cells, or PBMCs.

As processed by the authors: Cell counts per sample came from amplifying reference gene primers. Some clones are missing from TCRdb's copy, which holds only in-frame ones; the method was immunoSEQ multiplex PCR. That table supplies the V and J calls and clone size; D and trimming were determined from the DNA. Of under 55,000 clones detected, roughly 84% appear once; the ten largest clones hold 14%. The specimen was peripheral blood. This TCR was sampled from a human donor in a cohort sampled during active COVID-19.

CDR3 residues: CASSRGQGATEAFF. The DNA for the CDR3 is TGTGCCAGCAGCCGGGGACAGGGGGCTACTGAAGCTTTCTTT. This rearrangement joins TRBV3-1 (or the pseudogene TRBV3-2) to TRBJ1-1; the match to TRBD1 covers 12 bases. Germline V gene lookup returns CDR1 LGHDT and CDR2 YNNKEL (reference sequence). There are 14 residues in the CDR3. Germline trimming cut 4 bases from V and 5 bases from J; bases unmatched to any gene: 2.